This TCR beta chain originates from a study of cytomegalovirus exposure and HLA in healthy donors. Study-wide results and limits: As a later analysis showed, a missense DCLRE1C variant was linked to trimming of TCR beta V- and J-genes.

On this clone: Its target is not known.

The CDR3 is made up of 12 amino acids. CDR1 and CDR2 (germline): KGHSH, LQKENI. The germline V and J ends were trimmed by 4 bases and 2 bases, with 4 bases remaining between them. It was with 60 Vbeta and 13 Jbeta primers that the PCR ran. The table came from immunoSEQ multiplex PCR; TCRdb's copy has only in-frame clones and leaves some out. The sample lists 140,000 to 150,000 clones; roughly 70% were seen once. The sequence was collected from a man in his sixties in good health and CMV-seronegative. This chain uses TRBV18 with TRBJ2-3, with D hard to call. Specimen: PBMCs. This CDR3 reads CASSLITDTQYF. CDR3 coding DNA: TGTGCCAGCTCACTTATCACAGATACGCAGTATTTT.